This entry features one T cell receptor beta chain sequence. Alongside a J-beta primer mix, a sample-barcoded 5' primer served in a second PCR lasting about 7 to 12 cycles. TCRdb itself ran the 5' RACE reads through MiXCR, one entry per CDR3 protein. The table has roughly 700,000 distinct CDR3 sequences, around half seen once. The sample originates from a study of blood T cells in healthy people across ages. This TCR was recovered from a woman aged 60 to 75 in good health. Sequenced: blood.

Here the CDR3 reads CASSLGWSKNIQYF. CDR3 nucleotide sequence: TGTGCCAGCAGCTTGGGGTGGAGCAAAAACATTCAGTACTTC. The V call is TRBV7-2, the J call TRBJ2-4; D is undetermined. The germline V and J ends were trimmed by 3 bases and 3 bases, with 9 bases remaining between them. CDR3 size: 14 residues. Germline assignment: CDR1 SGHTA and CDR2 FQGNSA.